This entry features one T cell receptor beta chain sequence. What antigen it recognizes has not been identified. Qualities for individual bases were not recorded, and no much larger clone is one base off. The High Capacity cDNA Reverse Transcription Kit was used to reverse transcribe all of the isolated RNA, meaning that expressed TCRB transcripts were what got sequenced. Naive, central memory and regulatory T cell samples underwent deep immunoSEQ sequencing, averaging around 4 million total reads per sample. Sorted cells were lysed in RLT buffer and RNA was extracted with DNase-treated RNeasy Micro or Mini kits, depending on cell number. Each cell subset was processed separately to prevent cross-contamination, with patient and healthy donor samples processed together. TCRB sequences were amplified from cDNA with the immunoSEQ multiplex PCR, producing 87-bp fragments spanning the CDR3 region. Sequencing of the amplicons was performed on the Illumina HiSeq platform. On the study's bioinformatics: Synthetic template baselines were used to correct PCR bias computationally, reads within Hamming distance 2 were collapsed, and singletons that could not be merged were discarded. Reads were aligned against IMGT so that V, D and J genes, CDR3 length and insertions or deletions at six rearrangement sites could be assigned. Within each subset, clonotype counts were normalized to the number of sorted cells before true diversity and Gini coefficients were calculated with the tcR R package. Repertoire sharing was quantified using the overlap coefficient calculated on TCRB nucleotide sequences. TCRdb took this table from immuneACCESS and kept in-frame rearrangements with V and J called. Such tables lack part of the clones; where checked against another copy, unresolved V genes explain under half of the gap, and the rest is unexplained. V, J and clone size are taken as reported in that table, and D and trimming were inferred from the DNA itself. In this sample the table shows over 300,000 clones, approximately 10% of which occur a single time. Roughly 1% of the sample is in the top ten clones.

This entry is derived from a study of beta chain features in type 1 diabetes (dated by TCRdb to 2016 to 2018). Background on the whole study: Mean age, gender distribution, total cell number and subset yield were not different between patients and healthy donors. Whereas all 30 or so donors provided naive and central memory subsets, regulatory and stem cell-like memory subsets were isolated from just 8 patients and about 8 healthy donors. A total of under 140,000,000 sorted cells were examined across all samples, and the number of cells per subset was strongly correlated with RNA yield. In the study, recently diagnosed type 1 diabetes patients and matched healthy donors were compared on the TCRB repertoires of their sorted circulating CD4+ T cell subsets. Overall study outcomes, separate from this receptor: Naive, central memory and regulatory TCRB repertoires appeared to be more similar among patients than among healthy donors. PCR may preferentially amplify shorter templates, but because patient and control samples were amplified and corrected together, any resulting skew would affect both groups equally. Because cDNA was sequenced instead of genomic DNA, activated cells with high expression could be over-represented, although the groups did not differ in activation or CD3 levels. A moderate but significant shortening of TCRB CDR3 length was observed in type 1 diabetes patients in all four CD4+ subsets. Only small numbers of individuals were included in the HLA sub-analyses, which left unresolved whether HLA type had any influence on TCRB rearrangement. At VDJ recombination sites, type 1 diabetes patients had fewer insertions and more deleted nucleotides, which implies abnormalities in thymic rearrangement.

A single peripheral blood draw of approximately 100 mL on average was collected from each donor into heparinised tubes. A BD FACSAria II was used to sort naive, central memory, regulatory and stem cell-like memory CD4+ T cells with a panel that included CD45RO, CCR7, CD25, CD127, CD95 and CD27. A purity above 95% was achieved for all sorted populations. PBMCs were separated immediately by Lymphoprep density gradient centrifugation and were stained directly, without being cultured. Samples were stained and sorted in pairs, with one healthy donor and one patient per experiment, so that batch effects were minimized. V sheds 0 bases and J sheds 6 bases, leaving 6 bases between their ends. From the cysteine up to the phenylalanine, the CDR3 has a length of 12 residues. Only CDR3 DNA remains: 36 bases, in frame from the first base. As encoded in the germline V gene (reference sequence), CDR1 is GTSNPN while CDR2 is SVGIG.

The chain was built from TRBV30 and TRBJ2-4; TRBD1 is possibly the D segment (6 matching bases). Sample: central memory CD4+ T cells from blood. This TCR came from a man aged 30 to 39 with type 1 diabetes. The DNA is TGTGCCTGGAGTGTAGGGGGAAACATTCAGTACTTC. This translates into CAWSVGGNIQYF.